This passage covers 14 T cell receptor beta chains from one sample sequenced in a study of blood T cell repertoires in COVID-19 (dated by TCRdb to about 2020). Library prep was done by the immunoSEQ multiplex PCR assay. As stored in TCRdb, this immuneACCESS dataset retains in-frame rearrangements with V and J assigned. A fraction of the clones does not appear; measured against another copy, unresolved V genes explain less than half of the discrepancy, and the remainder lacks a known reason. In all, the sample holds roughly 200,000 clones, and 75% to 90% of those were seen once. The biggest ten clones account for 0.95% to 1.5% of the sample. Sequencing input: PBMCs or T cells enriched from blood (not recorded which). The receptors were gathered from a man in his thirties or forties who had recovered from COVID-19.

This chain uses TRBV5-4 with TRBJ2-1, with 9 bases lining up with TRBD1. Germline V CDR1 and CDR2: SGHNT, YYREEE (reference sequence). The CDR3 is 15 residues long. V was pared by 2 bases and J by 7 bases, with 7 bases of the junction left unmatched. CDR3 amino acids: CASSFGTGGLNEQFF. The CDR3 DNA is TGTGCCAGCAGCTTTGGTACAGGGGGCCTGAATGAGCAGTTCTTC.

The chain employs TRBV29-1 and TRBJ1-5, with 9 bases aligning to TRBD1. Germline values: CDR1 SQVTM, CDR2 ANQGSEA. The CDR3 consists of 14 residues. V lost 5 bases, J lost 6 bases, and 8 bases stayed unmatched. The CDR3 nucleotides are TGCAGCGTTTCCACAGGGGGCCGCGGTCAGCCCCAGCATTTT. Amino acid sequence: CSVSTGGRGQPQHF.

V gene TRBV2 combines with J gene TRBJ2-3; 10 nucleotides match TRBD2. Germline V gives CDR1 SNHLY, CDR2 FYNNEI. The CDR3 is 15 amino acids. V shed 5 bases, J shed 4 bases, and the junction held 6 bases outside the gene matches. The DNA of the CDR3 is TGTGCCAGCAGTAGGCCTAGCGGGAGCCCAGATACGCAGTATTTT. Translated: CASSRPSGSPDTQYF.

The chain is built from TRBV19 and TRBJ1-1; D call uncertain. Germline-derived CDR1 and CDR2 are LNHDA and SQIVND (reference sequence). Trimming cost V 5 bases and J 7 bases, with 23 bases left between them. The CDR3 length is 16 residues. The CDR3 region is CASSYPRGSGILEAFF. CDR3 DNA sequence: TGTGCCAGTAGTTATCCCCGCGGATCGGGGATTCTTGAAGCTTTCTTT.

This clone came up a few times. This chain links TRBV27 with TRBJ1-2; TRBD1 is a possible D gene (6 bases). With 5 bases removed from V and 3 bases from J, the gap between germline ends came to 10 bases. The CDR3 runs 13 residues. CDR1 and CDR2 (germline): MNHEY, SMNVEV (reference sequence). The CDR3 DNA sequence: TGTGCCAGCAGTCAGGACAGCGACTATGGCTACACCTTC. This translates into CASSQDSDYGYTF.

This clone was seen only once. The rearrangement joins TRBV7-8 to TRBJ2-7; possible D gene TRBD2, 5 bases. CDR3 length equals 15 residues. V lost 5 bases and J 6 bases, leaving 20 bases between the germline ends. Germline CDR1 SGHVS, CDR2 FQNEAQ. This CDR3 reads CASSPRLGAPSEQYF. In DNA, the CDR3 is TGTGCCAGCAGCCCGCGACTGGGAGCCCCCTCCGAGCAGTACTTC.

The rearrangement links TRBV12-3 or TRBV12-4 to TRBJ1-4; perhaps TRBD1 as D (5 bases). The CDR3 is made up of 12 amino acids. The V end was cut by 10 bases, the J end by 6 bases, with 12 bases between. CDR3 sequence (DNA): TGTGCCACCGCGGGGGTTGATGAAAAACTGTTTTTT. Its protein product is CATAGVDEKLFF.

The rearrangement links TRBV21-1 to TRBJ1-1. TRBV21-1 is described as a pseudogene. This CDR3 has 14 residues. The CDR3 DNA follows: TGTGCCAGCAGCCATTCGGGGGGCGACGAGGAAGCTTTCTTT. Its translation: CASSHSGGDEEAFF.

The chain uses TRBV19 and TRBJ2-3; 8 nucleotides agree with TRBD2. This CDR3 comprises 16 residues. Germline V gene data show CDR1 as LNHDA and CDR2 as SQIVND (reference sequence). Trimming took 5 bases from V and 3 from J; bases not matched to a gene: 10. The CDR3 bases are TGTGCCAGTAGTCCCCTACAGGGCGGGGGGACAGATACGCAGTATTTT. It translates to CASSPLQGGGTDTQYF.

The chain has TRBV11-2 and TRBJ1-1; 7 nucleotides line up with TRBD1. The CDR3 extends over 17 amino acids. Germline-derived CDR1 and CDR2 are SGHAT and FQNNGV. After removal of 3 bases from V and 5 bases from J, the junction contained 15 bases not matched to a gene. The CDR3 region is CASSFPLNDRVRTEAFF. The DNA for the CDR3 is TGTGCCAGCAGCTTCCCATTGAACGACAGGGTGAGGACTGAAGCTTTCTTT.

The V and J genes are TRBV5-1 and TRBJ2-7; no definite D call. CDR3 length equals 17 residues. The V and J ends lost 4 bases and 1 base respectively, with 21 bases between them. The germline V gene encodes CDR1 SGHRS and CDR2 YFSETQ. The chain's CDR3 is CASSAAPPDSGSYEQYF. CDR3 coding DNA: TGCGCCAGCAGCGCGGCCCCACCAGATAGTGGGTCCTACGAGCAGTACTTC.

V usage is TRBV7-8 and J usage is TRBJ1-1; D is perhaps TRBD1 (6 bases). V lost 0 bases to trimming and J lost 0 bases, with 11 bases between them. CDR1 and CDR2 (germline): SGHVS, FQNEAQ. CDR3 length: 16 amino acids. CDR3 bases: TGTGCCAGCAGCTTAGCCCTTACAGGGCTGAACACTGAAGCTTTCTTT. This encodes CASSLALTGLNTEAFF.

The chain couples TRBV11-3 to TRBJ1-1; TRBD1 agrees at 8 bases. This CDR3 has 13 residues. After removal of 3 bases from V and 4 bases from J, the junction contained 1 base not matched to a gene. CDR1 is SGHNT, CDR2 YENEEA, per germline. As DNA, the CDR3 is TGTGCCAGCAGCTTCACAGGGGGCACTGAAGCTTTCTTT. Translating gives CASSFTGGTEAFF.

The chain is built from TRBV11-2 and TRBJ1-1; D call uncertain. The CDR3 totals 12 residues. V lost 3 bases and J lost 0, with 2 bases in between. Germline V CDR1 and CDR2: SGHAT, FQNNGV. CDR3 sequence: CASSFLNTEAFF. In nucleotides, the CDR3 is TGTGCCAGCAGCTTCTTGAACACTGAAGCTTTCTTT.